This entry concerns a single T cell receptor (beta chain). The data are from a study of blood T cell repertoires in COVID-19. Under the authors' procedure: Reference gene primer amplification in the assay estimated nucleated cell counts. The repertoire was sequenced with immunoSEQ multiplex PCR; TCRdb's copy has only in-frame clones and lacks some. That table supplies the V and J calls and clone size; D and trimming were determined from the DNA. The sample lists some 290,000 clones; over 85% were seen once. Trimming shortened V by 5 bases and J by 4 bases, and 14 bases separated the two germline ends. Germline CDR1 ENHRY, CDR2 SYGVKD. The CDR3 is made up of 14 amino acids.

This clonotype was obtained from a woman in her thirties with COVID-19, enrolled during active disease. The material sequenced was peripheral blood. This sequence joins TRBV10-3 and TRBJ1-1, with D maybe TRBD1 (6 bases). The CDR3 region is CAISQGPPGTEAFF. The DNA for the CDR3 is TGTGCCATCAGTCAGGGGCCCCCGGGCACTGAAGCTTTCTTT.